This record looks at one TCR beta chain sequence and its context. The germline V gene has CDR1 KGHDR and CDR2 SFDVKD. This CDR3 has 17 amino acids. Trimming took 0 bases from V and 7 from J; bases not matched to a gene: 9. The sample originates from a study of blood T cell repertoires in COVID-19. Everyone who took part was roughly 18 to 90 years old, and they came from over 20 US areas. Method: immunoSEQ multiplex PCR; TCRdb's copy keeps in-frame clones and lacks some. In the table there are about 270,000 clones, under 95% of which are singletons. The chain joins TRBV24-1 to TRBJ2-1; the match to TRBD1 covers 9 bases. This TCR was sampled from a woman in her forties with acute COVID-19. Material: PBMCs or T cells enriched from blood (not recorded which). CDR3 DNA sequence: TGTGCCACCAGTGATTTGGGGACAGGGAGAGAGGCTAATGAGCAGTTCTTC. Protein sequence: CATSDLGTGREANEQFF.